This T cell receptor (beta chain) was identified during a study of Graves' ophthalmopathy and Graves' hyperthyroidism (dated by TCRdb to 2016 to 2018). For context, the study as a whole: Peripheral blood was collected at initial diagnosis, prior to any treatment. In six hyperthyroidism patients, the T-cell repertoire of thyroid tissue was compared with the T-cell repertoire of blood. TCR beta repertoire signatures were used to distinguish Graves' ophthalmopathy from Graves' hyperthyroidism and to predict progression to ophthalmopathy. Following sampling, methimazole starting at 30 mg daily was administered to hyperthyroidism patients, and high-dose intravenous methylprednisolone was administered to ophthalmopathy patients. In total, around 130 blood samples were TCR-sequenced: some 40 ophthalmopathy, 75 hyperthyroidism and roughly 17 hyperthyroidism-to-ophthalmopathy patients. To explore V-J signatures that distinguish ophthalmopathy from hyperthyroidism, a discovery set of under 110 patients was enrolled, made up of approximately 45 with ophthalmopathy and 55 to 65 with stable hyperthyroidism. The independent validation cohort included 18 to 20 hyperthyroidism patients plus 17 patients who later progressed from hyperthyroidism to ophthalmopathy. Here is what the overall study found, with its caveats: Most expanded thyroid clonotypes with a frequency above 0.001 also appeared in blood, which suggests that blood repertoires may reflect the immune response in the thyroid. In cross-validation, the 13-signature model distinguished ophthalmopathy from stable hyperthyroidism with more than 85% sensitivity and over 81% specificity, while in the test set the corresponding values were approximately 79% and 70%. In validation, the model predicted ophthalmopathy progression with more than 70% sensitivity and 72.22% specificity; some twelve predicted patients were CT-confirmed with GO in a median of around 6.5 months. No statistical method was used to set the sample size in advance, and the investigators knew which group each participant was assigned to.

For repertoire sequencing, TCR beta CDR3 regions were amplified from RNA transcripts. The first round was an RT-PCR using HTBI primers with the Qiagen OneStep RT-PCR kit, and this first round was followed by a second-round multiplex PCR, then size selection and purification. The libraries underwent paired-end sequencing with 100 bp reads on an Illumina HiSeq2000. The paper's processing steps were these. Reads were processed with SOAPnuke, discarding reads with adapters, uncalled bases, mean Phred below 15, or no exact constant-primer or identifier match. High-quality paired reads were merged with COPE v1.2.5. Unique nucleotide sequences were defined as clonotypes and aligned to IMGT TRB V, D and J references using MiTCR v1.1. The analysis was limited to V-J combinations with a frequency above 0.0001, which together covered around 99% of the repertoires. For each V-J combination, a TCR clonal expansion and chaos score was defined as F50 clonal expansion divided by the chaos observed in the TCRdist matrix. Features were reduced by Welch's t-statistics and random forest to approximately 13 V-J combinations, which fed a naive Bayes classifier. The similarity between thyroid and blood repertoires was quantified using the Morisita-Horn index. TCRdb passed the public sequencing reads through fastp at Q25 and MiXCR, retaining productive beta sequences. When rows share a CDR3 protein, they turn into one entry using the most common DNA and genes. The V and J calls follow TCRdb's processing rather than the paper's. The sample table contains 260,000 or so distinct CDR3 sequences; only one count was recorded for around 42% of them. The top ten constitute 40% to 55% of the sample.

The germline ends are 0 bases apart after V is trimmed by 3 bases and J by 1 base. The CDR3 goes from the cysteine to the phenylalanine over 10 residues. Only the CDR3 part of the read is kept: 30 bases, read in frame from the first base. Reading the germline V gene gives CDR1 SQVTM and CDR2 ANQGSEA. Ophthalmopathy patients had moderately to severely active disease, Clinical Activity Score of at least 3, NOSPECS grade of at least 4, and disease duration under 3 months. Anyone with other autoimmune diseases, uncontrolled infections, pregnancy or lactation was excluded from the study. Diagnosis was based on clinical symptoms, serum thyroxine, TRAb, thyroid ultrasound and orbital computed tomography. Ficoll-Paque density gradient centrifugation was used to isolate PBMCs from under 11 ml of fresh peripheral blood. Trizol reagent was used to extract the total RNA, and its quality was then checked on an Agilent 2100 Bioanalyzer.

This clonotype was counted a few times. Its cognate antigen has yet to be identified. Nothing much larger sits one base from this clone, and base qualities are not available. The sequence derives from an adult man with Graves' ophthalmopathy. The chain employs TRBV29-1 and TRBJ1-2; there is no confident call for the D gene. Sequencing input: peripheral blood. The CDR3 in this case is CSVDNYGYTF. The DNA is TGCAGCGTTGATAACTATGGCTACACCTTC.